This TCR beta chain was found in a study of beta chain features in type 1 diabetes (dated by TCRdb to about 2018). Looking at the study overall: Patients and healthy donors did not differ in mean age, gender distribution, total cell number or subset yield. Across all samples, 90 million to 130 million sorted cells were examined, and cell number per subset correlated strongly with RNA yield. In the study, TCRB repertoires of sorted circulating CD4+ T cell subsets from recently diagnosed type 1 diabetes patients were compared with those of matched healthy donors. Regulatory and stem cell-like memory subsets were isolated from only 8 patients and roughly eight healthy donors, whereas naive and central memory subsets came from all 30 or so donors.

The High Capacity cDNA Reverse Transcription Kit was used to reverse transcribe all of the isolated RNA, meaning that expressed TCRB transcripts were what got sequenced. Deep immunoSEQ sequencing was applied to naive, central memory and regulatory T cell samples, giving an average of approximately 3.8 million total reads per sample. Sorted cells were lysed in RLT buffer and RNA was extracted with DNase-treated RNeasy Micro or Mini kits, depending on cell number. To prevent cross-contamination, each cell subset was processed individually, whereas patient and healthy donor samples were processed jointly. TCRB sequences were amplified from cDNA with the immunoSEQ multiplex PCR, producing 87-bp fragments spanning the CDR3 region. Sequencing of the amplicons was done on the Illumina HiSeq platform. The study's processing was this. Synthetic template baselines were used to correct PCR bias computationally, reads within Hamming distance 2 were collapsed together, and singletons that could not be merged were discarded. By aligning reads against IMGT, V, D and J genes, CDR3 length, and insertions or deletions at six rearrangement sites were assigned. Clonotype counts were normalized to sorted cell number within each subset before computing true diversity and Gini coefficients with the tcR R package. The overlap coefficient, calculated on TCRB nucleotide sequences, was used to measure repertoire sharing. Out-of-frame TCRB sequences from naive cells were analyzed as a proxy for the pre-selection repertoire. Imported from immuneACCESS, the table was reduced by TCRdb to in-frame sequences with V and J called. These copies leave out some clones; in studies compared against another copy, an unresolved V gene accounts for under half, and the cause of the remainder is not known. V, J and clone size are taken as reported in that table, and D and trimming were inferred from the DNA itself. The sample contains 250,000 to 350,000 clones, 14% of them found a single time. The ten largest clonotypes hold around 0.016% of the sample.

Points on this clone: Its antigen is not yet known. No clone much larger than this one lies a single base away; base qualities are absent.

Each donor gave one peripheral blood draw, around 0.12 L on average, collected into heparinised tubes. A BD FACSAria II and a panel including CD45RO, CCR7, CD25, CD127, CD95 and CD27 were used to sort naive, central memory, regulatory and stem cell-like memory CD4+ T cells. A purity above 95% was achieved for all sorted populations. Right away, PBMCs were isolated by Lymphoprep density gradient centrifugation and were stained directly, with no culture step. To minimize batch effects, samples were stained and sorted in pairs, one healthy donor with one patient per experiment. Overall results and qualifications from the work: Because cDNA was sequenced instead of genomic DNA, activated cells with high expression could be over-represented, although the groups did not differ in activation or CD3 levels. PCR may preferentially amplify shorter templates, but because patient and control samples were amplified and corrected together, any resulting skew would affect both groups equally. In all four CD4+ subsets, TCRB CDR3 length was moderately but significantly shorter in type 1 diabetes patients. Naive, central memory and regulatory TCRB repertoires appeared to be more similar among patients than among healthy donors. At VDJ recombination sites, patients with type 1 diabetes made fewer insertions and deleted more nucleotides, a pattern implying thymic rearrangement abnormalities. Only small numbers of individuals were included in the HLA sub-analyses, which left unresolved whether HLA type had any influence on TCRB rearrangement.

Source material: naive CD4+ T cells from blood. The label giving this sample's cell subset or site can be read as: true naive CD4+ T cells. This sequence was found in a man aged 30 to 45 with type 1 diabetes.

The DNA is TGTGCCACCAGAACCGGGACAGGGGCAAATGAAAAACTGTTTTTT. This yields the protein CATRTGTGANEKLFF. The V and J genes are TRBV15 and TRBJ1-4; 10 bases in the junction line up with TRBD1. The CDR3 runs 15 residues from the cysteine to the phenylalanine. Of the read, only the CDR3 DNA is kept; its 45 bases are in frame from base 1. Per the germline V gene (reference sequence), LNHNV is the CDR1 and YYDKDF is the CDR2. The germline V and J ends show losses of 6 bases and 5 bases respectively, and no gene match explains 6 bases of the junction. Outside the CDR3, residues come from the reference TRBV15 and TRBJ1-4 proteins, so the full variable domain is: DAMVIQNPRYQVTQFGKPVTLSCSQTLNHNVMYWYQQKSSQAPKLLFHYYDKDFNNEADTPDNFQSRRPNTSFCFLDIRSPGLGDTAMYLCATRTGTGANEKLFFGSGTQLSVL.